Sequencing of this TCR beta chain was carried out in a study of graft-versus-host responses after intestinal transplantation. The overall study: As for transplant type, recipients had multivisceral, liver-intestinal, or isolated intestinal grafts. Recipients were all induced with anti-thymocyte globulin, then given tacrolimus and steroids for around 3 years.

Findings and caveats of the study: Early post-transplant falls in HvG clones accompanied the peak levels of circulating GvH clones. Among recipient marrow samples, GvH clones were found; some appeared first in ileum or blood.

Concerning this clone itself: Its antigen is as yet unknown.

Here immunoSEQ multiplex PCR was the method, and the copy in TCRdb shows in-frame clones only, minus some. The data contain tens of thousands of clones, roughly four fifths of them seen just once; the ten biggest clones take up 3% to 4%. Trimming removed 0 bases at V and 0 bases at J, with 6 bases between. CDR3 length: 15 residues. Germline-derived CDR1 and CDR2 are SGDLS and YYNGEE. This clonotype was obtained from a human patient who received an intestinal transplant, so some T cells may come from the graft donor. Specimen: PBMCs, collected roughly 1,000 days after transplant. V and J are TRBV9 and TRBJ2-2; D unresolved. CDR3 DNA: TGTGCCAGCAGCGTAGCCCCGGCGAACACCGGGGAGCTGTTTTTT. Translation: CASSVAPANTGELFF.